A selection of T cell receptor beta chains follows, all from one sample in a study of blood T cell repertoires in COVID-19. Sequencing was performed with immunoSEQ multiplex PCR; in TCRdb, only in-frame clones are kept and a portion is missing. The sample consists of 200,000 to 300,000 clones, 75% to 85% of them appearing once. The sample was peripheral blood. These receptors were taken from a woman older than 75 with COVID-19, enrolled during active disease. CDR3s include the opening cysteine and the closing phenylalanine or tryptophan. The order of the fields is V gene, J gene, D gene, clone size, CDR3 DNA, CDR3 protein. D genes are given only for firm matches. For some rows the clone size is stated as once, few or many, or as a class when expanded; others skip it.

v_call: TRBV29-1
j_call: TRBJ2-3
d_call: TRBD2
clone_size: .
cdr3_nt: TGCAGCGTCCAACTAGCGGGAGGGTCGAATACGCAGTATTTT
cdr3_aa: CSVQLAGGSNTQYF

v_call: TRBV5-1
j_call: TRBJ2-5
d_call: .
clone_size: .
cdr3_nt: TGCGCCAGCAGCTTCCTTGGACAGAGAGAGACCCAGTACTTC
cdr3_aa: CASSFLGQRETQYF

v_call: TRBV30
j_call: TRBJ1-5
d_call: .
clone_size: .
cdr3_nt: TGTGCCTGGAGTCTTAGCCGTAGCAATCAGCCCCAGCATTTT
cdr3_aa: CAWSLSRSNQPQHF

v_call: TRBV5-1
j_call: TRBJ2-2
d_call: .
clone_size: .
cdr3_nt: TGCGCCAGCAGCCAAAACACCGGGGAGCTGTTTTTT
cdr3_aa: CASSQNTGELFF

v_call: TRBV14
j_call: TRBJ1-4
d_call: .
clone_size: once
cdr3_nt: TGTGCCAGCAGCCAAGCGGGATTAGGCGAAAAACTGTTTTTT
cdr3_aa: CASSQAGLGEKLFF

v_call: TRBV15
j_call: TRBJ2-1
d_call: TRBD1
clone_size: .
cdr3_nt: TGTGCCACCAGCAGATCTCCCGCAGGGGGCTATCTCCGCGATGAGCAGTTCTTC
cdr3_aa: CATSRSPAGGYLRDEQFF

v_call: TRBV21-1
j_call: TRBJ1-6
d_call: .
clone_size: .
cdr3_nt: TGTGCCAGCAGCAAACAAGGGGCGCCTAAACGATCACCCCTCCACTTT
cdr3_aa: CASSKQGAPKRSPLHF

v_call: TRBV7-9
j_call: TRBJ1-4
d_call: TRBD1
clone_size: .
cdr3_nt: TGTGCCAGCAGCCCAAGACAGGGGGGTACTAATGAAAAACTGTTTTTT
cdr3_aa: CASSPRQGGTNEKLFF

v_call: TRBV6-5
j_call: TRBJ1-6
d_call: .
clone_size: .
cdr3_nt: TGTGCCAGCAGTTACGACAGCTCTTCACCCCTCCACTTT
cdr3_aa: CASSYDSSSPLHF

v_call: TRBV7-2
j_call: TRBJ1-3
d_call: .
clone_size: .
cdr3_nt: TGTGCCAGCAGCGGCGGAAACACCATATATTTT
cdr3_aa: CASSGGNTIYF

v_call: TRBV5-4
j_call: TRBJ1-5
d_call: .
clone_size: .
cdr3_nt: TGTGCCAGCAGCTGGCGGGACGGAAACTTTCAGCCCCAGCATTTT
cdr3_aa: CASSWRDGNFQPQHF

v_call: TRBV18
j_call: TRBJ2-7
d_call: TRBD2
clone_size: .
cdr3_nt: TGTGCCAGCTCACCAGGGACTAGCGGGTACGAGCAGTACTTC
cdr3_aa: CASSPGTSGYEQYF

v_call: TRBV10-3
j_call: TRBJ1-1
d_call: .
clone_size: .
cdr3_nt: TGTGCCATCAGTGAGTCGGGGCTGAACACTGAAGCTTTCTTT
cdr3_aa: CAISESGLNTEAFF

v_call: TRBV29-1
j_call: TRBJ1-1
d_call: .
clone_size: .
cdr3_nt: TGCAGCGTTCTATGGGGAGGCACTGAAGCTTTCTTT
cdr3_aa: CSVLWGGTEAFF

v_call: TRBV28
j_call: TRBJ2-1
d_call: .
clone_size: .
cdr3_nt: TGTGCCAGCTTTGATACAGGGGCGGGGAATGAGCAGTTCTTC
cdr3_aa: CASFDTGAGNEQFF

v_call: TRBV28
j_call: TRBJ1-5
d_call: .
clone_size: .
cdr3_nt: TGTGCCACCAAAGGGGGAAGCAATCAGCCCCAGCATTTT
cdr3_aa: CATKGGSNQPQHF

v_call: TRBV15
j_call: TRBJ1-5
d_call: .
clone_size: .
cdr3_nt: TGTGCCACCAGCAGAGAGCCCCCTAGCAGCAATCAGCCCCAGCATTTT
cdr3_aa: CATSREPPSSNQPQHF

v_call: TRBV6-4
j_call: TRBJ2-2
d_call: TRBD1
clone_size: .
cdr3_nt: TGTGCCAGCAGTCGGACAGGGGGCGGCACCGGGGAGCTGTTTTTT
cdr3_aa: CASSRTGGGTGELFF

v_call: TRBV6-5
j_call: TRBJ1-1
d_call: .
clone_size: .
cdr3_nt: TGTGCCAGCATAGACAGAAATTTCATGAACACTGAAGCTTTCTTT
cdr3_aa: CASIDRNFMNTEAFF

v_call: TRBV2
j_call: TRBJ2-5
d_call: .
clone_size: .
cdr3_nt: TGTGCCAGCAGTGGGGACAACCAAGAGACCCAGTACTTC
cdr3_aa: CASSGDNQETQYF

v_call: TRBV5-1
j_call: TRBJ1-2
d_call: TRBD1
clone_size: .
cdr3_nt: TGCGCCAGCAGCCCGCAGGGGGATTATGGCTACACCTTC
cdr3_aa: CASSPQGDYGYTF

v_call: TRBV28
j_call: TRBJ1-1
d_call: .
clone_size: .
cdr3_nt: TGTGCCAGCAGTCGCCTCGGGACAATCAACACTGAAGCTTTCTTT
cdr3_aa: CASSRLGTINTEAFF

v_call: TRBV19
j_call: TRBJ1-4
d_call: .
clone_size: once
cdr3_nt: TGTGCCAGTAGAGCTGGGCCAGGCATTAATGAAAAACTGTTTTTT
cdr3_aa: CASRAGPGINEKLFF

v_call: TRBV9
j_call: TRBJ1-2
d_call: .
clone_size: .
cdr3_nt: TGTGCCAGCAGCGTAGCTGGAGGAGGCGGCTACACCTTC
cdr3_aa: CASSVAGGGGYTF

v_call: TRBV5-1
j_call: TRBJ1-1
d_call: .
clone_size: few
cdr3_nt: TGCGCCAGCAGCTCAACCAGGGGCAAGAACACTGAAGCTTTCTTT
cdr3_aa: CASSSTRGKNTEAFF

v_call: TRBV4-1
j_call: TRBJ2-7
d_call: TRBD2
clone_size: few
cdr3_nt: TGCGCCAGCAGCCTTACTAGCGGGGGGGCGTACGAGCAGTACTTC
cdr3_aa: CASSLTSGGAYEQYF

v_call: TRBV4-1
j_call: TRBJ1-5
d_call: .
clone_size: .
cdr3_nt: TGCGCCAGCAGCCAAGTTACCGGCGGAGGGCAGCCCCAGCATTTT
cdr3_aa: CASSQVTGGGQPQHF

v_call: TRBV7-2
j_call: TRBJ2-7
d_call: TRBD2
clone_size: .
cdr3_nt: TGTGCCAGCAGCTCGGCGGGGGGAGAGCAGTACTTC
cdr3_aa: CASSSAGGEQYF

v_call: TRBV6-5
j_call: TRBJ2-2
d_call: .
clone_size: .
cdr3_nt: TGTGCCAGCATTTTTTTCGGGAACACCGGGGAGCTGTTTTTT
cdr3_aa: CASIFFGNTGELFF

v_call: TRBV24-1
j_call: TRBJ2-1
d_call: TRBD2
clone_size: .
cdr3_nt: TGTGCCACCAGTGGCGTAGCGGGAGGGGTTGAGCAGTTCTTC
cdr3_aa: CATSGVAGGVEQFF

v_call: TRBV5-1
j_call: TRBJ2-4
d_call: .
clone_size: .
cdr3_nt: TGCGCCAGCAGCTCAGGACAGCCCCTAGCCAAAAACATTCAGTACTTC
cdr3_aa: CASSSGQPLAKNIQYF

v_call: TRBV19
j_call: TRBJ1-2
d_call: TRBD1
clone_size: .
cdr3_nt: TGTGCCAGTAGTCCTCCGGGACAGCTCAACCTATATGGCTACACCTTC
cdr3_aa: CASSPPGQLNLYGYTF

v_call: TRBV28
j_call: TRBJ2-7
d_call: .
clone_size: .
cdr3_nt: TGTGCCAGCAGTTTACAAACGGACACTGTACTACGACGGTACTTC
cdr3_aa: CASSLQTDTVLRRYF

v_call: TRBV10-3
j_call: TRBJ2-7
d_call: .
clone_size: few
cdr3_nt: TGTGCCATCAGCCAGAGGTACTACGAGCAGTACTTC
cdr3_aa: CAISQRYYEQYF

v_call: TRBV11-2
j_call: TRBJ1-4
d_call: .
clone_size: once
cdr3_nt: TGTGCCAGCAGCTTAGGGGCTAACAGGGAGGGGCGTGAAAAACTGTTTTTT
cdr3_aa: CASSLGANREGREKLFF

v_call: TRBV7-2
j_call: TRBJ1-5
d_call: .
clone_size: .
cdr3_nt: TGTGCCAGCAGCTTAAATCAGGGCCAGCCCCAGCATTTT
cdr3_aa: CASSLNQGQPQHF

v_call: TRBV5-1
j_call: TRBJ1-5
d_call: TRBD1
clone_size: .
cdr3_nt: TGCGCCAGCAGCCCCGGACAGGGAAATCAGCCCCAGCATTTT
cdr3_aa: CASSPGQGNQPQHF

v_call: TRBV30
j_call: TRBJ1-5
d_call: TRBD1
clone_size: once
cdr3_nt: TGTGCCTTACGGGACAGGGGGGCGACTAGCAATCAGCCCCAGCATTTT
cdr3_aa: CALRDRGATSNQPQHF

v_call: TRBV28
j_call: TRBJ2-7
d_call: .
clone_size: .
cdr3_nt: TGTGCCAGCAGTTTAGGGGGACTCTACGAGCAGTACTTC
cdr3_aa: CASSLGGLYEQYF

v_call: TRBV5-4
j_call: TRBJ2-2
d_call: TRBD1
clone_size: .
cdr3_nt: TGTGCCAGCAGCTCAGGGGGCTTGAACACCGGGGAGCTGTTTTTT
cdr3_aa: CASSSGGLNTGELFF

v_call: TRBV7-9
j_call: TRBJ2-3
d_call: .
clone_size: .
cdr3_nt: TGTGCCAGCAGCCCAGACAGACCTCGTACAGATACGCAGTATTTT
cdr3_aa: CASSPDRPRTDTQYF

v_call: TRBV12-3/TRBV12-4
j_call: TRBJ1-5
d_call: TRBD1
clone_size: .
cdr3_nt: TGTGCCAGCAGTATTCGACAGGGCCAGCCCCAGCATTTT
cdr3_aa: CASSIRQGQPQHF

v_call: TRBV11-3
j_call: TRBJ2-1
d_call: TRBD2
clone_size: .
cdr3_nt: TGTGCCAGCAGCCCTCTAGCGGGAGGTCGGGATGAGCAGTTCTTC
cdr3_aa: CASSPLAGGRDEQFF

v_call: TRBV6-2/TRBV6-3
j_call: TRBJ1-5
d_call: .
clone_size: .
cdr3_nt: TGTGCCAGCAGTTACCTGGGGGGATCCAGTGAGCCCCAGCATTTT
cdr3_aa: CASSYLGGSSEPQHF

v_call: TRBV28
j_call: TRBJ2-7
d_call: .
clone_size: once
cdr3_nt: TGTGCCAGCAGTTTATACATCAGGGGTGAGCAGTACTTC
cdr3_aa: CASSLYIRGEQYF

v_call: TRBV3-1/TRBV3-2
j_call: TRBJ2-7
d_call: .
clone_size: .
cdr3_nt: TGTGCCAGCAGCCAAGATCGAAGGGGTGGCGCGCAGTACTTC
cdr3_aa: CASSQDRRGGAQYF

v_call: TRBV3-1/TRBV3-2
j_call: TRBJ1-3
d_call: .
clone_size: .
cdr3_nt: TGTGCCAGCAGCCAAGGGTCCGGGAACACCATATATTTT
cdr3_aa: CASSQGSGNTIYF

v_call: TRBV7-9
j_call: TRBJ1-1
d_call: TRBD1
clone_size: once
cdr3_nt: TGTGCCAGCAGGCCATATGACAGGGCTGTCCAAGGAGCTTTCTTT
cdr3_aa: CASRPYDRAVQGAFF

v_call: TRBV7-6
j_call: TRBJ1-3
d_call: TRBD1
clone_size: .
cdr3_nt: TGTGCCAGCAGCCTAGGACAGGGGTATGGAAACACCATATATTTT
cdr3_aa: CASSLGQGYGNTIYF